Sequencing of this T cell receptor beta chain was carried out in a study of technical replicates of blood from a few donors. The CDR3 runs 15 residues. J gave up 4 bases and V 1 base, and 3 bases lay outside the gene matches. Germline-derived CDR1 and CDR2 are LNHDA and SQIVND (reference sequence). About this clone itself: Other DNA sequences from this sample encode an identical CDR3 as well.

TCRdb's table, derived via immunoSEQ multiplex PCR, lists solely in-frame clones and lacks some. The sample gives under 100,000 clones, approximately 95% of which show up once; about 0.35% is in the top ten. The receptor's source is a human donor in good health. The gene calls are TRBV19 and TRBJ2-1; 8 positions match TRBD2. What was sequenced was T cells isolated from PBMCs. The CDR3, as DNA: TGTGCCAGTAGTATAGGTACTAGCGGTTACAATGAGCAGTTCTTC. This gives the protein CASSIGTSGYNEQFF. Looking up the rest from reference TRBV19 and TRBJ2-1 gives the full variable domain: DGGITQSPKYLFRKEGQNVTLSCEQNLNHDAMYWYRQDPGQGLRLIYYSQIVNDFQKGDIAEGYSVSREKKESFPLTVTSAQKNPTAFYLCASSIGTSGYNEQFFGPGTRLTVL.